A single sample is the source of the 11 T cell receptor beta chains below, sequenced in a study of control samples from healthy donors and cancer patients. The repertoire was sequenced with immunoSEQ multiplex PCR; TCRdb's copy has only in-frame clones and lacks some. This table holds approximately 80,000 clones, around 92% found once. Material: blood. The receptor source for this set is a man aged 25-45 years in good health.

The chain joins TRBV19 to TRBJ1-1; D might be TRBD1 (6 bases). CDR1 and CDR2 (germline): LNHDA, SQIVND (reference sequence). This CDR3 has 15 residues. V was cut by 5 bases and J by 4 bases, with 17 bases left in between. The CDR3 DNA sequence: TGTGCCAGTAGTTACGGAGGGGGGGTGAGCACTGAAGCTTTCTTT. Its protein product is CASSYGGGVSTEAFF. Filled out from reference TRBV19 and TRBJ1-1, the complete variable domain reads DGGITQSPKYLFRKEGQNVTLSCEQNLNHDAMYWYRQDPGQGLRLIYYSQIVNDFQKGDIAEGYSVSREKKESFPLTVTSAQKNPTAFYLCASSYGGGVSTEAFFGQGTRLTVV.

The V gene is TRBV5-1, the J gene TRBJ1-4; D is unclear. Germline assignment: CDR1 SGHRS and CDR2 YFSETQ. Trimming shortened V by 7 bases and J by 3 bases, and 16 bases separated the two germline ends. The CDR3 is 15 residues long. The CDR3 region has the DNA TGCGCCAGCCGAATAGGAGGCCCGCCTAATGAAAAACTGTTTTTT. As protein: CASRIGGPPNEKLFF.

The chain employs TRBV27 and TRBJ2-7; D unresolved. V was shortened by 7 bases and J by 4 bases, with 14 bases between the two germline ends. CDR1 and CDR2 (germline): MNHEY, SMNVEV (reference sequence). The CDR3 consists of 13 residues. CDR3 sequence reads: CASNRKIGYEQYF. The CDR3 bases are TGTGCCAGCAACCGGAAGATTGGTTACGAGCAGTACTTC.

The rearrangement uses TRBV12-5 and TRBJ2-3; D may match TRBD1 or TRBD2 (5 bases each). Germline loops: CDR1 LGHNT, CDR2 FRNRAP. The CDR3 runs 18 residues. Trimming took 3 bases from V and 0 from J, leaving 19 bases between them. CDR3 DNA sequence: TGTGCTAGTGGTTTCATAATACCGGGACCTCGGAGCACAGATACGCAGTATTTT. It yields the protein CASGFIIPGPRSTDTQYF.

This chain connects TRBV19 to TRBJ2-7; 7 positions match TRBD1. The CDR3 has 14 amino acids. Germline V gives CDR1 LNHDA, CDR2 SQIVND (reference sequence). V gave up 4 bases and J gave up 5 bases; unmatched junction bases: 8. CDR3 DNA sequence: TGTGCCAGTAGTAAGGCTCAAGGGGGCCACGAGCAGTACTTC. Protein sequence: CASSKAQGGHEQYF.

The chain joins TRBV2 to TRBJ1-2; 8 bases align to TRBD1. Germline V gene lookup returns CDR1 SNHLY and CDR2 FYNNEI. Germline trimming cut 11 bases from V and 4 bases from J; bases unmatched to any gene: 9. The CDR3 consists of 13 residues. This CDR3 is CALTGQGGYGYTF. In DNA, the CDR3 is TGTGCCCTGACCGGACAGGGCGGCTATGGCTACACCTTC.

The chain has TRBV6-5 and TRBJ2-2; D is undetermined. Germline CDR1 MNHEY, CDR2 SVGAGI. Trimming left V 2 bases short and J 0 bases short, with 7 bases between. The CDR3 loop spans 15 amino acids. The CDR3 DNA sequence: TGTGCCAGCAGTTACGGAATCGCGAACACCGGGGAGCTGTTTTTT. This gives the protein CASSYGIANTGELFF.

This chain uses TRBV10-3 with TRBJ2-2, with D uncertain. The CDR3 has 15 residues. Germline V lookup: CDR1 ENHRY, CDR2 SYGVKD. The V gene lost 0 bases and the J gene lost 7 bases, with 12 bases spanning the gap. In DNA form, the CDR3 reads TGTGCCATCAGTGAGTCGATCAGATTGGGCGGGGAGCTGTTTTTT. Its protein product is CAISESIRLGGELFF.

The CDR3 DNA reads as TGTGCCAGCAGTGAACTCGACGAGCAGTACTTC. This encodes CASSELDEQYF. V is TRBV6-1 and J is TRBJ2-7, with D hard to call. Between the trimmed V and J ends, which lost 2 bases and 5 bases, there was a span of 4 bases. Germline V gene lookup returns CDR1 MNHNS and CDR2 SASEGT. This CDR3 region has 11 residues.

The chain employs TRBV9 and TRBJ1-1; weak D call: TRBD1 (6 bases). Germline CDR1 SGDLS, CDR2 YYNGEE. CDR3 size: 14 residues. V gave up 3 bases and J gave up 4 bases, with 13 bases separating them. CDR3 coding DNA: TGTGCCAGCAGCGACCTACAGGGAGCCACTGAAGCTTTCTTT. Protein: CASSDLQGATEAFF.

The V call is TRBV28, the J call TRBJ2-7; TRBD1 matches at 7 bases. CDR1 MDHEN and CDR2 SYDVKM come from the germline V gene. J was trimmed by 6 bases and V by 5 bases; bases with no gene match: 16. CDR3 length: 16 amino acids. This CDR3 reads CASSLPGTATTSEQYF. The CDR3 DNA reads TGTGCCAGCAGTCTTCCGGGGACAGCTACTACGAGCGAGCAGTACTTC.